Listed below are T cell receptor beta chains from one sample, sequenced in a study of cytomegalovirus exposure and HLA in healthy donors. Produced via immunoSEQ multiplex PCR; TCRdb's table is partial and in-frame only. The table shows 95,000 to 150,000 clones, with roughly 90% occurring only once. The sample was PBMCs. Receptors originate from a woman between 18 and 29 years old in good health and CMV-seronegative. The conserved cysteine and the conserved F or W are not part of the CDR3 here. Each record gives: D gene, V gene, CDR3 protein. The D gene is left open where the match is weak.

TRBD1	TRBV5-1	ASSVDRAYEQY
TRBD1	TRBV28	ASIGTGSENTEAF
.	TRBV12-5	ASGLVSPYGYT
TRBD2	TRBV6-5	ASRGSGRSFYEQY
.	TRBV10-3	AISESTGFGNQPQH
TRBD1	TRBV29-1	SVLITRTGTGGYEQY
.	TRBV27	ASSLRGNQPQH
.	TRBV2	ASSSGFNQPQH
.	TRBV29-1	SVEDRAGVHYGYT
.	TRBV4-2	ASSQDQGGGREQY
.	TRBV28	ASSPWRAQVYEQY
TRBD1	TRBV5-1	ASSLGDRGDGYT
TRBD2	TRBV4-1	ASSQKRLAGGSQETQY
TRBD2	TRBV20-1	SASRTSHKF
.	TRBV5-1	ASSQESGNYGYT
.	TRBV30	AWTQTGGGPTGELF
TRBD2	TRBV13	ASSTPSGMFADTQY
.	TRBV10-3	AISDAPGGNQPQH
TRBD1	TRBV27	ASRDPGQDGGNTIY
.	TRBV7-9	ASSIDSYEQY
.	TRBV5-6	ASSFSSGYEQY
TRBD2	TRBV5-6	ASRDGLAVGGQY
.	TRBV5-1	ASSLAGARGYEQY
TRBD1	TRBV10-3	AISDDRGSYEQY
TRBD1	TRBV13	ASSSAGTGENTIY
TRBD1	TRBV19	ASSSSPGQILAF
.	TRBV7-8	ASSLPLDEQF
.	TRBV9	ASSAGGGGYEKLF
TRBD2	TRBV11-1	ASRPGLAGWAGELF
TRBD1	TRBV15	ATFFRGLGSNEQF
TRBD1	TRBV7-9	ASSLPGQGQGEQF
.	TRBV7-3	ASRQGPANTGELF
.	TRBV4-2	ASSQDLDWATQY
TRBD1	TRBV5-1	ASSLAQGTGYGYT
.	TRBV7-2	ASSLSMNTEAF
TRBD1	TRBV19	ASTPGQVYSNQPQH
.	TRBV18	ASSPYDGREGYT
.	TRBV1	TSSPYRGTSYNSPLH
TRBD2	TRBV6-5	ASSLAGGPDEQF
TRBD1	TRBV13	ASSPQGQGRDTEAF
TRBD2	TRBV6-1	ASSEGVGLAGDGEY
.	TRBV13	ASSSQGYNEQF
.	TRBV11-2	ASSLYSGVEGGYT
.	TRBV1	TSSGGGEETQY
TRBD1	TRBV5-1	ASEPGQGHSPLH
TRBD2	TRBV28	ASSRPPGGNEQF
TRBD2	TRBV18	ASSPNQREITDTQY
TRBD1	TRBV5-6	ASSSRTGESYNSPLH
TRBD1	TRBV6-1	ASSEFGTGVYEQY
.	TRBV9	ASSVEGEGLGTDTQY
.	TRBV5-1	ASSLDSGFVF
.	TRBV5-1	ASSRELGSYEQY
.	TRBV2	ASRFSVSTEAF
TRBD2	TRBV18	ASSPLSGSSAGELF
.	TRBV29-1	SVEGGTVAPGTGELF
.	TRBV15	ATSSSSGHTDTQY